One and the same sample provided the 15 T cell receptor beta chains below, sequenced in a study of graft-versus-host responses after intestinal transplantation. Profiled with immunoSEQ multiplex PCR; TCRdb holds only in-frame clones, not every one. The sample has over 75,000 clones, roughly 89% seen once. These receptors' targets are unknown. The source was unstimulated CD4+ T cells sorted from spleen or lymph node cells, collected before intestinal transplant. All receptors come from a human donor who received an intestinal transplant.

The chain is built from TRBV10-3 and TRBJ2-1; 12 bases agree with TRBD2. Germline-derived CDR1 and CDR2 are ENHRY and SYGVKD. The CDR3 is made up of 16 amino acids. The V gene end was trimmed by 5 bases and the J gene end by 4 bases; junction bases not matched to a gene: 6. The CDR3 spells CAISPRLAGDYNEQFF. The DNA of the CDR3 is TGTGCCATCAGTCCTCGACTAGCGGGAGATTACAATGAGCAGTTCTTC.

V gene TRBV27 combines with J gene TRBJ2-3; TRBD1 might be the D (5 bases). The CDR3 has 16 amino acids. Trimming stripped 5 bases from V and 2 bases from J, with 17 bases between. CDR1 is MNHEY and CDR2 is SMNVEV in the germline V gene (reference sequence). The CDR3 nucleotides read TGTGCCAGCAGTAAGGGGATTTTCCAACCCACAGATACGCAGTATTTT. Translating it yields CASSKGIFQPTDTQYF.

V and J are TRBV6-1 and TRBJ1-1, with 9 bases that match TRBD1. The V gene end was trimmed by 6 bases and the J gene end by 3 bases; junction bases not matched to a gene: 14. Per germline, CDR1 MNHNS and CDR2 SASEGT. The CDR3 runs 17 residues. CDR3 in amino acids: CASSERGDREKDTEAFF. The CDR3 nucleotides read TGTGCCAGCAGCGAAAGGGGGGACAGGGAAAAGGACACTGAAGCTTTCTTT.

This sequence joins TRBV27 and TRBJ2-5, with D tentatively TRBD2 (6 bases). Trimming removed 3 bases from V and 5 bases from J, with 13 bases in between. This CDR3 contains 14 residues. Germline-derived CDR1 and CDR2 are MNHEY and SMNVEV (reference sequence). The CDR3 sequence is CASSLAGRGETQYF. The CDR3 DNA reads TGTGCCAGCAGTTTGGCGGGGCGCGGGGAGACCCAGTACTTC.

The rearrangement uses TRBV15 and TRBJ2-1, with D unresolved. The V end lost 3 bases, the J end lost 10 bases, and 7 bases lay between the germline ends. Per germline, CDR1 LNHNV and CDR2 YYDKDF (reference sequence). CDR3 length equals 11 residues. Here the CDR3 reads CATSSQSEQFF. The DNA for the CDR3 is TGTGCCACCAGCAGTCAATCCGAGCAGTTCTTC.

V is TRBV5-6 and J is TRBJ2-7, with 9 bases identical to TRBD2. V lost 2 bases to trimming and J lost 6 bases; unmatched junction nucleotides: 9. The germline gives CDR1 SGHDT, CDR2 YYEEEE. The CDR3 is 15 residues long. CDR3 residues: CASSFGGRARLEQYF. In DNA form, the CDR3 reads TGTGCCAGCAGCTTCGGCGGGAGGGCTCGTCTCGAGCAGTACTTC.

DNA of the CDR3: TGTGCCGGGGCACCCATAGCGGGAGAGTCAGATACGCAGTATTTT. Encoded protein: CAGAPIAGESDTQYF. The chain carries TRBV6-6 and TRBJ2-3, with 9 bases fitting TRBD2. This CDR3 has 15 residues. Trimming cost V 11 bases and J 4 bases; bases outside gene matches: 13. From germline, CDR1 is MNHNY and CDR2 SVGAGI (reference sequence).

The chain has TRBV18 and TRBJ1-3, with unresolved D. V was shortened by 3 bases and J by 3 bases, with 18 bases between the two germline ends. CDR3 length: 17 amino acids. Germline loops: CDR1 KGHSH, CDR2 LQKENI. CDR3: CASSPQSSLRFGNTIYF. Written as DNA, the CDR3 is TGTGCCAGCTCACCCCAATCCTCTCTACGGTTTGGAAACACCATATATTTT.

The chain uses TRBV29-1 and TRBJ2-7; tentatively, D is TRBD2 (6 bases). Per germline, CDR1 SQVTM and CDR2 ANQGSEA. The ends were cut back, 7 bases at V and 2 bases at J, with 15 bases in the middle. The CDR3 contains 13 residues. The CDR3 is CSAIGRRAYEQYF. The CDR3 DNA reads as TGCAGCGCCATCGGGAGAAGGGCCTACGAGCAGTACTTC.

The chain recombines TRBV6-5 with TRBJ2-7, with D possibly being TRBD2 (5 bases). Trimming shortened V by 7 bases and J by 5 bases, and 18 bases separated the two germline ends. The CDR3 is made up of 14 amino acids. Germline V gives CDR1 MNHEY, CDR2 SVGAGI. In DNA, the CDR3 is TGTGCCAGCACCCAAGGAGGTTTCCCCCACGAGCAGTACTTC. This codes for CASTQGGFPHEQYF.

The chain links TRBV7-3 to TRBJ2-7; TRBD2 is a possible D gene (5 bases). The germline CDR1 and CDR2 sequences are SGHTA and FQGTGA. V lost 2 bases, J lost 3 bases, and 14 bases lay in between. This CDR3 comprises 15 residues. CDR3 amino acids: CASSLEGSPFYEQYF. The CDR3 bases are TGTGCCAGCAGCTTAGAGGGCAGTCCCTTCTACGAGCAGTACTTC.

This chain joins TRBV5-4 and TRBJ2-7; TRBD1 matches at 11 bases. V trimming: 3 bases; J trimming: 4 bases; junction bases outside the gene matches: 6. The CDR3 has 15 amino acids. CDR1 SGHNT and CDR2 YYREEE come from the germline V gene (reference sequence). The CDR3 DNA reads as TGTGCCAGCAGCTCACGGACAGGGGGCTGGTACGAGCAGTACTTC. Its translation: CASSSRTGGWYEQYF.

The gene calls are TRBV4-2 and TRBJ1-1; D remains ambiguous. V shed 0 bases and J shed 4 bases, with 12 bases lying between them. Germline assignment: CDR1 LGHNA and CDR2 YNFKEQ. The CDR3 length is 15 residues. The CDR3 DNA follows: TGTGCCAGCAGCCAAGAGGTGTTCGAGAGCACTGAAGCTTTCTTT. Protein: CASSQEVFESTEAFF.

V gene TRBV19 combines with J gene TRBJ2-5, with 7 positions matching TRBD2. The germline gives CDR1 LNHDA, CDR2 SQIVND (reference sequence). The CDR3 spans 14 residues. After removal of 7 bases from V and 4 bases from J, the junction contained 9 bases not matched to a gene. The CDR3 protein is CASNKGGSTETQYF. In DNA, the CDR3 is TGTGCCAGTAATAAGGGAGGGAGCACAGAGACCCAGTACTTC.

The rearrangement joins TRBV2 to TRBJ2-3; TRBD2 matches 9 bases. The J segment lost 7 bases and the V segment lost 4 bases, leaving 12 bases of the junction unmatched. Germline V gene sequence: CDR1 SNHLY, CDR2 FYNNEI. The CDR3 is made up of 16 amino acids. CDR3 amino acids: CASSVEVAGDRNTQYF. The CDR3 region has the DNA TGTGCCAGCAGTGTAGAGGTAGCGGGAGATCGAAATACGCAGTATTTT.